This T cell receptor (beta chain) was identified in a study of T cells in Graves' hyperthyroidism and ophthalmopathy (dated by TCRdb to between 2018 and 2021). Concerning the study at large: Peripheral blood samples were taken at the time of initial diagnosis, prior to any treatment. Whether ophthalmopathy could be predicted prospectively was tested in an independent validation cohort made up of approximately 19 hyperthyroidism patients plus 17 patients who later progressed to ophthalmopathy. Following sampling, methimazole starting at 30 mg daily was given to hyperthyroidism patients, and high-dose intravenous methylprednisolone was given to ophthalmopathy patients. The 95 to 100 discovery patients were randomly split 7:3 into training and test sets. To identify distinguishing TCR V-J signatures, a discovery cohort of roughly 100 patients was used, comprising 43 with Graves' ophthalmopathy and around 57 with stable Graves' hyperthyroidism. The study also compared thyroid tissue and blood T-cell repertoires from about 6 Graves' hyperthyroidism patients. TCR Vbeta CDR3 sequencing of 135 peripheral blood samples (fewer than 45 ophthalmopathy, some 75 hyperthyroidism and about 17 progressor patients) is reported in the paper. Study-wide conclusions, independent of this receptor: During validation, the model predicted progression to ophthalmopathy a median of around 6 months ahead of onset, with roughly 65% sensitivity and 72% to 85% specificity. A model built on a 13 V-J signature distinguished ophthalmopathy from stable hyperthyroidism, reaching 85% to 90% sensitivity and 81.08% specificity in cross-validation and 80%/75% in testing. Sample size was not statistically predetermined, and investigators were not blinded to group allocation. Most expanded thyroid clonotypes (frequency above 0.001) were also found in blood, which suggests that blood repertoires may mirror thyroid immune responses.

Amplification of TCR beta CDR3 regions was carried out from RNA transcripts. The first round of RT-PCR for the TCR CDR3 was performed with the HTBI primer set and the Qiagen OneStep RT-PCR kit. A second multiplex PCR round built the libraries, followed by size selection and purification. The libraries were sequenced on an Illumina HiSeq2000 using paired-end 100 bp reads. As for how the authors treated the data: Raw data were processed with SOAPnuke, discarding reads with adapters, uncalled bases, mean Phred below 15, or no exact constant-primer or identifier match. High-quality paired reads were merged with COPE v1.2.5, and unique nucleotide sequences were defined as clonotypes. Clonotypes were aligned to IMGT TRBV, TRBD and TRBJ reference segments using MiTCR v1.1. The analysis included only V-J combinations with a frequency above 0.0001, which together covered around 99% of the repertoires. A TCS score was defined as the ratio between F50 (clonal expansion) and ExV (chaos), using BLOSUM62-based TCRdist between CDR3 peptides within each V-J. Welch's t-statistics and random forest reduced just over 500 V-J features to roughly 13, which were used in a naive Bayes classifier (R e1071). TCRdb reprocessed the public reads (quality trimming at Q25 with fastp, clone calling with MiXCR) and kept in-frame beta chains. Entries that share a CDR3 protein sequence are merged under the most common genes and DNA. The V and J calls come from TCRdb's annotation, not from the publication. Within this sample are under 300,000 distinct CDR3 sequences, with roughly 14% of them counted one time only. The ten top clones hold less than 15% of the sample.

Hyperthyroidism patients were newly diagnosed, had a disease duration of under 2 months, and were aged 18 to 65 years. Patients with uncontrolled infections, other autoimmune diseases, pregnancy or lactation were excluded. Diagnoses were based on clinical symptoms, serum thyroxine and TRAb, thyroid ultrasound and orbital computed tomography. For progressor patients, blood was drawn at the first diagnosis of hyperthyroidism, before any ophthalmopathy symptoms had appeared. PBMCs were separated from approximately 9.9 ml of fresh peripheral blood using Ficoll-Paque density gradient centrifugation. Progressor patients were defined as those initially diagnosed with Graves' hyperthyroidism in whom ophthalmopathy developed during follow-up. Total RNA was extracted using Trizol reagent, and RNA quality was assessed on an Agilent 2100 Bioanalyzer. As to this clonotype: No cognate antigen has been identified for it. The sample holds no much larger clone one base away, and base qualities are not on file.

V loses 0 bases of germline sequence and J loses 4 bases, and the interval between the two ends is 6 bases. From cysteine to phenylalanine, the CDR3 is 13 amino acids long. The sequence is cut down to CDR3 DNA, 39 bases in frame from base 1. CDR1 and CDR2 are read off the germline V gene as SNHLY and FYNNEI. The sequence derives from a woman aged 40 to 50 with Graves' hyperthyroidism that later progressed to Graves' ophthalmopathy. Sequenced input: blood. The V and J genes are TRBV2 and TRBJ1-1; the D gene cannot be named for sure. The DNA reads TGTGCCAGCAGTGAAGCGCCCGCCACTGAAGCTTTCTTT. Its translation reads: CASSEAPATEAFF.